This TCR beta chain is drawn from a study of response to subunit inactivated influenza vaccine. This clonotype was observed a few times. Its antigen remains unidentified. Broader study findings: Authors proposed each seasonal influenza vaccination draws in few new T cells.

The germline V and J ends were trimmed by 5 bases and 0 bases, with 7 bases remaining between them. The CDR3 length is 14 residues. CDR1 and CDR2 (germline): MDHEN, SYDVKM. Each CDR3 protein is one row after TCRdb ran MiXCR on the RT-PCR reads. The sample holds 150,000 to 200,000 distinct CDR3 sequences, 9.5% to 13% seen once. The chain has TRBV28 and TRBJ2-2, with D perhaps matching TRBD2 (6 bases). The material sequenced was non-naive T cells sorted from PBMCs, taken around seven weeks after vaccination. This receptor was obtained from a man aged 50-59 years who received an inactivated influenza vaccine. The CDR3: CASSAGSNTGELFF. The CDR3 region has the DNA TGTGCCAGCAGTGCGGGGTCGAACACCGGGGAGCTGTTTTTT.